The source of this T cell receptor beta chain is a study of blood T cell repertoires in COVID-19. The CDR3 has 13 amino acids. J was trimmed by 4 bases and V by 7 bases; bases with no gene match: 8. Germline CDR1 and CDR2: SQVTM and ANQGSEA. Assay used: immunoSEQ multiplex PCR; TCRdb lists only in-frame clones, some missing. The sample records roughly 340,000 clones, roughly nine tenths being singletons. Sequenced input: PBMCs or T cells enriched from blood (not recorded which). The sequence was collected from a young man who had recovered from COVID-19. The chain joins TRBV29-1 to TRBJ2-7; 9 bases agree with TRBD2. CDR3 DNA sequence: TGCAGCGCCGCAGCGGGGGGCCCTTACGAGCAGTACTTC. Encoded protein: CSAAAGGPYEQYF.